There are a few counts of the clone carrying this TCR beta chain. The ends were cut back, 3 bases at V and 3 bases at J, with 12 bases in the middle. The CDR3 covers 14 residues. Looked up from germline, CDR1 is ENHRY and CDR2 is SYGVKD. These data are taken from a study of blood T cell repertoires in COVID-19. In the study overall: Collection of acute and convalescent COVID-19 samples took place in the United States, Italy and Spain.

Method: immunoSEQ multiplex PCR; TCRdb's copy keeps in-frame clones and lacks some. Here the sample spans under 250,000 clones, approximately 82% being singletons. The chain joins TRBV10-3 to TRBJ2-7; tentatively, D is TRBD2 (6 bases). The sequence was collected from a man aged 50 or older with active or convalescent COVID-19. The sequenced material came from peripheral blood. CDR3 sequence reads: CAISDGQGGYEQYF. The DNA for the CDR3 is TGTGCCATCAGTGATGGGCAGGGAGGCTACGAGCAGTACTTC.